The 9 T cell receptor beta chains below were found in one sample sequenced in a study of blood T cell repertoires in COVID-19 (dated by TCRdb to 2019 to 2021). Library preparation employed the immunoSEQ multiplex PCR assay. TCRdb took over this immuneACCESS table, retaining in-frame rearrangements with V and J assigned. Such tables are incomplete; in checked studies, under half of the missing clones stem from an unresolved V gene, and the remainder is unexplained. Across this sample there are 280,000 or so clones, with 85% to 90% seen only once. About 14% of the sample is held by the ten biggest clonotypes. The sequencing input was peripheral blood. The source of these receptors is a human donor in a cohort sampled during active COVID-19.

J is TRBJ1-5 and V is TRBV19; 9 bases map to TRBD1. Per the germline V gene, CDR1 is LNHDA and CDR2 is SQIVND (reference sequence). The CDR3 extends over 15 amino acids. J gave up 7 bases and V 7 bases, and 11 bases lay outside the gene matches. The CDR3 reads CASTDLQGAEQPQHF. The DNA of the CDR3 is TGTGCCAGTACCGACCTACAGGGGGCAGAGCAGCCCCAGCATTTT.

The rearrangement joins TRBV5-1 to TRBJ2-5; 8 bases map to TRBD1. CDR3 length equals 16 residues. Germline V gene data show CDR1 as SGHRS and CDR2 as YFSETQ. The ends lost 0 bases at V and 2 bases at J; junction bases unmatched: 6. The CDR3 DNA sequence: TGCGCCAGCAGCTTGGCCTCTAGGACAGGGCAAGAGACCCAGTACTTC. This sequence encodes CASSLASRTGQETQYF.

The gene calls are TRBV18 and TRBJ2-1; D may be TRBD2 (6 bases). The CDR3 length is 13 residues. Trimming removed 4 bases at V and 4 bases at J, with 8 bases between. Germline CDR1 is KGHSH and CDR2 is LQKENI. The CDR3 protein is CASSRLEYNEQFF. As DNA, the CDR3 is TGTGCCAGCTCACGACTAGAATACAATGAGCAGTTCTTC.

This rearrangement joins TRBV12-3 or TRBV12-4 to TRBJ1-2; D remains unclear. This CDR3 is 12 amino acids long. The ends were cut back, 3 bases at V and 4 bases at J, with 6 bases in the middle. Here the CDR3 DNA reads TGTGCCAGCAGTTTGTCCTTCTATGGCTACACCTTC. Protein product: CASSLSFYGYTF.

The chain combines TRBV5-1 with TRBJ2-7, with 12 bases identical to TRBD2. CDR1 SGHRS and CDR2 YFSETQ come from the germline V gene. The V gene end was trimmed by 5 bases and the J gene end by 5 bases; junction bases not matched to a gene: 5. The CDR3 extends over 14 amino acids. The CDR3 DNA reads as TGCGCCAGCAGGCTAGCGGGAGGGATAAACGAGCAGTACTTC. Translated, it gives CASRLAGGINEQYF.

This clone appeared a few times. This sequence joins TRBV30 and TRBJ2-1; D gene unclear. Trimming shortened V by 2 bases and J by 5 bases, and 7 bases separated the two germline ends. In germline, CDR1 is GTSNPN, CDR2 SVGIG (reference sequence). This CDR3 contains 12 residues. CDR3 coding DNA: TGTGCCTGGAGTACCGGAGACAATGAGCAGTTCTTC. It codes for CAWSTGDNEQFF.

V and J are TRBV6-1 and TRBJ1-5; 9 bases align to TRBD1. The CDR3 contains 13 residues. The junction had 0 bases not matched to a gene; V was cut back by 3 bases and J by 6 bases. Per germline, CDR1 MNHNS and CDR2 SASEGT. CDR3 loop: CASSETGGQPQHF. The CDR3 nucleotides are TGTGCCAGCAGTGAGACAGGGGGTCAGCCCCAGCATTTT.

The CDR3 region has the DNA TGTGCCAGTAACGACGACGGCGGGAGCGCCTACGAGCAGTACTTC. This translates into CASNDDGGSAYEQYF. The rearrangement uses TRBV19 and TRBJ2-7; 7 bases map to TRBD2. The CDR3 length is 15 residues. The V and J ends lost 7 bases and 2 bases, in that order; junction bases with no gene match: 11. Per the germline V gene, CDR1 is LNHDA and CDR2 is SQIVND (reference sequence).

This chain connects TRBV7-2 to TRBJ1-2; TRBD1 matches at 8 bases. Germline CDR1 is SGHTA and CDR2 is FQGNSA. V gave up 2 bases and J gave up 4 bases; unmatched junction bases: 6. This CDR3 is 15 amino acids long. The CDR3 DNA follows: TGTGCCAGCAGCTTAACAGACAGGGGCATCTATGGCTACACCTTC. This translates into CASSLTDRGIYGYTF.